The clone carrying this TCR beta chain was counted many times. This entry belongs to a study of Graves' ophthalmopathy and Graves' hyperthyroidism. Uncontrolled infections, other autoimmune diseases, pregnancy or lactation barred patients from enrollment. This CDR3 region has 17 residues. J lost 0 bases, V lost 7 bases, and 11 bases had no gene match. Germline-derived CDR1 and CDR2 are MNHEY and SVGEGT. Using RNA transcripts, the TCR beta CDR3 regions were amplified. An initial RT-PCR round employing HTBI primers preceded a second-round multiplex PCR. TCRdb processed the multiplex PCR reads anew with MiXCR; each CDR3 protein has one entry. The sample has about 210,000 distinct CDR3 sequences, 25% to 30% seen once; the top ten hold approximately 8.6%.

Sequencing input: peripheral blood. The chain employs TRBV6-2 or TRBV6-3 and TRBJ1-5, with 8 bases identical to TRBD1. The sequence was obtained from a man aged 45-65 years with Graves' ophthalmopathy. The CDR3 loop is CASTSGQGWFSNQPQHF. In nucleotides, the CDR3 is TGTGCCAGCACCTCCGGACAGGGATGGTTTAGCAATCAGCCCCAGCATTTT.